This T cell receptor beta chain was captured in a study of response to subunit inactivated influenza vaccine. The sample holds a few counts of this clonotype. Its matching antigen is unknown. V lost 5 bases to trimming and J lost 5 bases, with 15 bases between them. Germline CDR1 reads LNHNV; CDR2 reads YYDKDF (reference sequence). The CDR3 consists of 15 residues. Study results and limitations: The authors put forward the suggestion that each seasonal influenza vaccination may bring in only a limited number of new T cells.

MiXCR was run by TCRdb on the RT-PCR reads, yielding one entry per CDR3 protein. The data hold about 500,000 distinct CDR3 sequences, with approximately 15% observed a single time. The receptor's source is a man aged 50 to 69 who received an inactivated influenza vaccine. The specimen was CD4+ T cells sorted from PBMCs, collected about 24 months after vaccination. J is TRBJ2-2 and V is TRBV15, with no clear D. In nucleotides, the CDR3 is TGTGCCACCAGCGGTCCGCCCCTGAGGACCGGGGAGCTGTTTTTT. Its protein is CATSGPPLRTGELFF.